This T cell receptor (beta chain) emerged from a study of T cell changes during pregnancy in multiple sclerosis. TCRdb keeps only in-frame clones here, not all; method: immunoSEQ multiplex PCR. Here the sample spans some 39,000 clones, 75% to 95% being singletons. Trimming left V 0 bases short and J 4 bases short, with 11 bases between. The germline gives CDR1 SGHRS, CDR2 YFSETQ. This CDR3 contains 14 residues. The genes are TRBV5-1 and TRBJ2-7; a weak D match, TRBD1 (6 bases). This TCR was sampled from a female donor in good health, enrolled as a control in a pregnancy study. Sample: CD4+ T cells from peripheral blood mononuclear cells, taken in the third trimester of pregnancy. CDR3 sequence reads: CASSLEGRGYEQYF. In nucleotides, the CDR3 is TGCGCCAGCAGCTTGGAAGGCAGGGGATACGAGCAGTACTTC.